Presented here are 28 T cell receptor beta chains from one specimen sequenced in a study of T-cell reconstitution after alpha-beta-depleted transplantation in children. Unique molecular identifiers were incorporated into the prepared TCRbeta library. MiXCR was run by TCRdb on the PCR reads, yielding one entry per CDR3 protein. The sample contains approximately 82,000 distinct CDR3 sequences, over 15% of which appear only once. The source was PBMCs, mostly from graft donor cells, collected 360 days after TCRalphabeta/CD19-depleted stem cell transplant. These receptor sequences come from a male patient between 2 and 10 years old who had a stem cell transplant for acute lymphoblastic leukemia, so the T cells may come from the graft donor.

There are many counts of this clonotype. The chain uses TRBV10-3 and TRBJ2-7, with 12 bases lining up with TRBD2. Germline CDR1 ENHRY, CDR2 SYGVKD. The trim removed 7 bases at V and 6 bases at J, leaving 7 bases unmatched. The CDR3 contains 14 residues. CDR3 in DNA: TGTGCCATCACCCGACTAGCGGGAGTGGGCGAGCAGTACTTC. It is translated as CAITRLAGVGEQYF.

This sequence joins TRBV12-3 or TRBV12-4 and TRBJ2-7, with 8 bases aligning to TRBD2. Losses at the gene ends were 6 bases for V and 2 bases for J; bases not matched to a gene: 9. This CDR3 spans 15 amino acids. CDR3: CASRLEGGGTYEQYF. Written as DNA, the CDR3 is TGTGCCAGCAGGCTCGAGGGCGGGGGGACCTACGAGCAGTACTTC.

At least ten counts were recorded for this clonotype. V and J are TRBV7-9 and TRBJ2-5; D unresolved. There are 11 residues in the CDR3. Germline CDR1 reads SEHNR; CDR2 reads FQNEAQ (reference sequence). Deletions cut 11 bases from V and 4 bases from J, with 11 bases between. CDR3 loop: CAALLRETQYF. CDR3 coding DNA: TGTGCCGCCCTCTTACGAGAGACCCAGTACTTC. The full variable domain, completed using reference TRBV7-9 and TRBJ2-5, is DTGVSQNPRHKITKRGQNVTFRCDPISEHNRLYWYRQTLGQGPEFLTYFQNEAQLEKSRLLSDRFSAERPKGSFSTLEIQRTEQGDSAMYLCAALLRETQYFGPGTRLLVL.

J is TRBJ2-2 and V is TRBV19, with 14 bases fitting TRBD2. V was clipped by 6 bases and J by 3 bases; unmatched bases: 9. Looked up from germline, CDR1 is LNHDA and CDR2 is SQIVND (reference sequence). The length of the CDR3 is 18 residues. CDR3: CASRSGLAGALDTGELFF. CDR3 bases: TGTGCCAGTAGATCGGGACTAGCGGGAGCGTTGGACACCGGGGAGCTGTTTTTT.

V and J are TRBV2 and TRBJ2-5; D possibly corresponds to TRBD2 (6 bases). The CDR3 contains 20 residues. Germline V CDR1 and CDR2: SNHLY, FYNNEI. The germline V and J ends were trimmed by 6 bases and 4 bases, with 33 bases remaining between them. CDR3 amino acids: CASRRDGWGLVRGMVETQYF. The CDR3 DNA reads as TGTGCCAGCAGAAGGGATGGGTGGGGACTTGTGCGAGGGATGGTAGAGACCCAGTACTTC.

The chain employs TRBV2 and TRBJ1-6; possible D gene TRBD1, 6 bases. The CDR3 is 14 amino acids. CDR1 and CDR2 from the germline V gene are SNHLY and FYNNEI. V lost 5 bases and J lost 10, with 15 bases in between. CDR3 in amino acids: CASSMTGPGSPLHF. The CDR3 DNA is TGTGCCAGCAGTATGACAGGCCCAGGGTCACCCCTCCACTTT.

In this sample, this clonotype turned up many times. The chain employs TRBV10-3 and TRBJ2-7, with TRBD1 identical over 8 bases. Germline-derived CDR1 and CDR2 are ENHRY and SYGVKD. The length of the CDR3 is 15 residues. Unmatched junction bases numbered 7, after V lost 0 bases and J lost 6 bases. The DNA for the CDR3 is TGTGCCATCAGTGAGTCGCCAGGGGGCATCGGCGAGCAGTACTTC. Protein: CAISESPGGIGEQYF.

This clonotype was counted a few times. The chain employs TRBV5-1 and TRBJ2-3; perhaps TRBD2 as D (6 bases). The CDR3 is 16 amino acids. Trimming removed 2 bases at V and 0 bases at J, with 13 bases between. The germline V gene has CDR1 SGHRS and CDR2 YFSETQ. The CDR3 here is CASSFRGRTSTDTQYF. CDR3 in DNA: TGCGCCAGCAGCTTCCGTGGGAGGACAAGCACAGATACGCAGTATTTT.

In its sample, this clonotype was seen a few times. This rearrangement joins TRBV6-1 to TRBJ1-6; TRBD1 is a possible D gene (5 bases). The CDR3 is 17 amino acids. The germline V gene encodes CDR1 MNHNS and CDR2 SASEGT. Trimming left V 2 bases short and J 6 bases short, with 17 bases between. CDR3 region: CASSEMIGVGVNSPLHF. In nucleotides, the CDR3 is TGTGCCAGCAGTGAAATGATAGGGGTGGGGGTTAATTCACCCCTCCACTTT.

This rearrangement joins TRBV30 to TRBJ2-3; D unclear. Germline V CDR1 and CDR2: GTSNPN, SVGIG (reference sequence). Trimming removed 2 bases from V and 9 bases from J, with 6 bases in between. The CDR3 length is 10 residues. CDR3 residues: CAWSSVTQYF. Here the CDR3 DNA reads TGTGCCTGGAGTAGTGTAACGCAGTATTTT.

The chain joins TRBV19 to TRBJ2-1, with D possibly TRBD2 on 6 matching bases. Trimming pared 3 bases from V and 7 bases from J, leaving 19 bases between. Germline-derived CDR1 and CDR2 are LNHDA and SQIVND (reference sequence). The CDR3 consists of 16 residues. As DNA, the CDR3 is TGTGCCAGTAGTATTGGGAGCGTCGGAGGGATGAATGAGCAGTTCTTC. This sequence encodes CASSIGSVGGMNEQFF.

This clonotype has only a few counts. For the CDR3, the DNA is TGTGCCAGCAGAGGATTCGCCGCCTACGAGCAGTACTTC. This translates into CASRGFAAYEQYF. The rearrangement uses TRBV27 and TRBJ2-7; D is uncertain. Germline loops: CDR1 MNHEY, CDR2 SMNVEV (reference sequence). This CDR3 has 13 amino acids. Deletions cut 6 bases from V and 2 bases from J, with 11 bases between.

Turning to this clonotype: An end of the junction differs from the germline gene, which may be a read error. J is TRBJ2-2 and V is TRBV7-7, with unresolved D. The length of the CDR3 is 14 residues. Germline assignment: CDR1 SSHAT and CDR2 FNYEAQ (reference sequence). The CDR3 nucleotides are TGTGCTAGCAGCTTGCTAGTAAACACCGGGGAGCTGTTTTTT. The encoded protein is CASSLLVNTGELFF.

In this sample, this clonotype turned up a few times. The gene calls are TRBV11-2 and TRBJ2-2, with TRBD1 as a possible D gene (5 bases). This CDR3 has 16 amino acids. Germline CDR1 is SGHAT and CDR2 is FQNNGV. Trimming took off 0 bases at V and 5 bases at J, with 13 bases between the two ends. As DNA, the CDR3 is TGTGCCAGCAGCTTAGATCGGGCAGGGTGGACCGGGGAGCTGTTTTTT. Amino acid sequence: CASSLDRAGWTGELFF.

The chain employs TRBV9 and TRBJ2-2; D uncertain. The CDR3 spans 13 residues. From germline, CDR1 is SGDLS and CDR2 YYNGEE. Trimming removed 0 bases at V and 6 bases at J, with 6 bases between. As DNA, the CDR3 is TGTGCCAGCAGCGTAGGTAGTGCCGGGGAGCTGTTTTTT. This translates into CASSVGSAGELFF.

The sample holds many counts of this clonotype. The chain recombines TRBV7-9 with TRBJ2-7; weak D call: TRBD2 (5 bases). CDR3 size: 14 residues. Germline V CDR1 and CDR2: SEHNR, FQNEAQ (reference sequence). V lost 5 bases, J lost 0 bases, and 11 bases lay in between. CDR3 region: CASSPMTTSYEQYF. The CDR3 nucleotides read TGTGCCAGCAGCCCAATGACTACCTCCTACGAGCAGTACTTC. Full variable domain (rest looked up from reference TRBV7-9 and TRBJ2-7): DTGVSQNPRHKITKRGQNVTFRCDPISEHNRLYWYRQTLGQGPEFLTYFQNEAQLEKSRLLSDRFSAERPKGSFSTLEIQRTEQGDSAMYLCASSPMTTSYEQYFGPGTRLTVT.

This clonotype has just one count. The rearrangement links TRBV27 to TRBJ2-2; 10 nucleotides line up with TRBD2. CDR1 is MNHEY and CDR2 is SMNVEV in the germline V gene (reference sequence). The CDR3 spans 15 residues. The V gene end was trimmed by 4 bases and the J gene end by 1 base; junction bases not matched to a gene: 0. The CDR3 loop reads CASSWTSGNTGELFF. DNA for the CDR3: TGTGCCAGCAGTTGGACTAGCGGGAACACCGGGGAGCTGTTTTTT.

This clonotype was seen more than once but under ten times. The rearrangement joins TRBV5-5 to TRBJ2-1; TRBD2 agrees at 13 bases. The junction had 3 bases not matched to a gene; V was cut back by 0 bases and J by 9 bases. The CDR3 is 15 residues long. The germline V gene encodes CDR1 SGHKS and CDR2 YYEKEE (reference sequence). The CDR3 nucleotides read TGTGCCAGCAGCTTGGTACTAGCGGGAGGGGGTGAGCAGTTCTTC. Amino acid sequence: CASSLVLAGGGEQFF. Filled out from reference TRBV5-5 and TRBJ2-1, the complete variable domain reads DAGVTQSPTHLIKTRGQQVTLRCSPISGHKSVSWYQQVLGQGPQFIFQYYEKEERGRGNFPDRFSARQFPNYSSELNVNALLLGDSALYLCASSLVLAGGGEQFFGPGTRLTVL.

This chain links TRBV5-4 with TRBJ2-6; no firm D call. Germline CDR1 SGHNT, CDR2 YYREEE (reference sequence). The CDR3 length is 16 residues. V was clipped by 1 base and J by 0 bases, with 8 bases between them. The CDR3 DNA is TGTGCCAGCAGCTTGAACCCAAACTCTGGGGCCAACGTCCTGACTTTC. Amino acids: CASSLNPNSGANVLTF.

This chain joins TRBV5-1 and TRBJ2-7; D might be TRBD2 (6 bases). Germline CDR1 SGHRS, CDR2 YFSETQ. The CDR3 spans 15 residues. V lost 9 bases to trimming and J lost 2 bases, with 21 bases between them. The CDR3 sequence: CATSRTGTATYEQYF. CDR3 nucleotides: TGCGCCACGAGCCGTACCGGGACTGCGACCTACGAGCAGTACTTC.

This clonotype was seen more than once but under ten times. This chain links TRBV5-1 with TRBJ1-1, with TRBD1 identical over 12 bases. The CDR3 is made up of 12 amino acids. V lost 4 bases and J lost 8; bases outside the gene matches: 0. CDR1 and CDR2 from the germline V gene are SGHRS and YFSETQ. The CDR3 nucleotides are TGCGCCAGCAGCGGGACAGGGGGCGAAGCTTTCTTT. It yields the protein CASSGTGGEAFF. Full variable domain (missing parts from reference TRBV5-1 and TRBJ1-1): KAGVTQTPRYLIKTRGQQVTLSCSPISGHRSVSWYQQTPGQGLQFLFEYFSETQRNKGNFPGRFSGRQFSNSRSEMNVSTLELGDSALYLCASSGTGGEAFFGQGTRLTVV.

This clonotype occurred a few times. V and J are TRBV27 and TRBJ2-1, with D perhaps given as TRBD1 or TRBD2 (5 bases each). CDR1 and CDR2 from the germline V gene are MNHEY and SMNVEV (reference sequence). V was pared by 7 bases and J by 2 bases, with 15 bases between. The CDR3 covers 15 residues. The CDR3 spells CASTHWGRAYNEQFF. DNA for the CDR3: TGTGCCAGCACCCATTGGGGGAGAGCCTACAATGAGCAGTTCTTC.

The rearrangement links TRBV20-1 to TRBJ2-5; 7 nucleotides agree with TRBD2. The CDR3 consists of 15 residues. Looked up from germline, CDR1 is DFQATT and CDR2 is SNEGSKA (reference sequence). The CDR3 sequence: CSPHGGEGPLETQYF. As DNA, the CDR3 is TGCAGCCCACATGGGGGGGAGGGCCCCTTAGAGACCCAGTACTTC.

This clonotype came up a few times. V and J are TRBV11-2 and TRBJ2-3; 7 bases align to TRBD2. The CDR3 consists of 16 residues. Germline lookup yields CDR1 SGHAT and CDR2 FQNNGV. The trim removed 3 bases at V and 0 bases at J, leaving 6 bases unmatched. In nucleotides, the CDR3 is TGTGCCAGCAGCTTTAGGGAGGGCTTAAGCACAGATACGCAGTATTTT. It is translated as CASSFREGLSTDTQYF. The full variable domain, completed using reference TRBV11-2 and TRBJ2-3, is EAGVAQSPRYKIIEKRQSVAFWCNPISGHATLYWYQQILGQGPKLLIQFQNNGVVDDSQLPKDRFSAERLKGVDSTLKIQPAKLEDSAVYLCASSFREGLSTDTQYFGPGTRLTVL.

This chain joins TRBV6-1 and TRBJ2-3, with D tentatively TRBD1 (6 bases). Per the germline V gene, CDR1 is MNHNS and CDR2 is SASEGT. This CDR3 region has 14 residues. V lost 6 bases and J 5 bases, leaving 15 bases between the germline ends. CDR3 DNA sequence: TGTGCCAGCAGCCCTCGACAGGTGCGAGATACGCAGTATTTT. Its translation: CASSPRQVRDTQYF.

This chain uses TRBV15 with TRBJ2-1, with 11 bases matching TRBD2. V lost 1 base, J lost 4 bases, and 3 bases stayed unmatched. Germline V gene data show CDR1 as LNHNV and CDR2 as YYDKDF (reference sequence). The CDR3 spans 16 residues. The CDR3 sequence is CATSRGLAGGYNEQFF. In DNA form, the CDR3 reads TGTGCCACCAGCAGAGGCCTAGCGGGAGGTTACAATGAGCAGTTCTTC.

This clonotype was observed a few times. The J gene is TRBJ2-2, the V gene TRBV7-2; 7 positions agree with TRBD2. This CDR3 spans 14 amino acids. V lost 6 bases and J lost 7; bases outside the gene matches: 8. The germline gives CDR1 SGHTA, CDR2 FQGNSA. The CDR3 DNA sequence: TGTGCCAGCAGAGCAGCGGGATGGGGCGGGGAGCTGTTTTTT. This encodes CASRAAGWGGELFF. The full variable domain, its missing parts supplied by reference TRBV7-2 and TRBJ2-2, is GAGVSQSPSNKVTEKGKDVELRCDPISGHTALYWYRQSLGQGLEFLIYFQGNSAPDKSGLPSDRFSAERTGGSVSTLTIQRTQQEDSAVYLCASRAAGWGGELFFGEGSRLTVL.

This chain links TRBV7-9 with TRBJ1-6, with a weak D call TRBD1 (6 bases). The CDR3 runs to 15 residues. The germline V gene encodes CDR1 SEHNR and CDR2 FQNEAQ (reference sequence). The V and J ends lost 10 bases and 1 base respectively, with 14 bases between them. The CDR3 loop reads CATPKGESYNSPLHF. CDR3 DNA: TGTGCCACCCCTAAGGGGGAGTCCTATAATTCACCCCTCCACTTT.